The clone carrying this T cell receptor (beta chain) occurred a few times. Its antigen is unknown. The data were taken from a study of beta chain features in type 1 diabetes. Every sorted population was more than 95% pure. Reverse transcription of all isolated RNA meant that expressed TCRB transcripts were sequenced. TCRdb's copy holds only in-frame clones and misses some; the assay was immunoSEQ multiplex PCR. This sample has about 930,000 clones, with roughly 15% found just once. Findings and limits, study-wide: Significant though moderate, a shortening of TCRB CDR3s appeared in all four CD4+ subsets of Type 1 diabetes patients.

CDR1 is MNHEY, CDR2 SVGAGI, per germline. V lost 6 bases and J 4 bases, leaving 15 bases between the germline ends. The CDR3 is 14 residues long. V and J are TRBV6-5 and TRBJ2-5, with a weak D call TRBD1 (7 bases). Source material: naive CD4+ T cells from blood. The TCR was taken from a woman aged 18-35 years in good health. The DNA of the CDR3 is TGTGCCAGCAGCCTACGACAGGGAGGAGAGACCCAGTACTTC. It encodes CASSLRQGGETQYF.